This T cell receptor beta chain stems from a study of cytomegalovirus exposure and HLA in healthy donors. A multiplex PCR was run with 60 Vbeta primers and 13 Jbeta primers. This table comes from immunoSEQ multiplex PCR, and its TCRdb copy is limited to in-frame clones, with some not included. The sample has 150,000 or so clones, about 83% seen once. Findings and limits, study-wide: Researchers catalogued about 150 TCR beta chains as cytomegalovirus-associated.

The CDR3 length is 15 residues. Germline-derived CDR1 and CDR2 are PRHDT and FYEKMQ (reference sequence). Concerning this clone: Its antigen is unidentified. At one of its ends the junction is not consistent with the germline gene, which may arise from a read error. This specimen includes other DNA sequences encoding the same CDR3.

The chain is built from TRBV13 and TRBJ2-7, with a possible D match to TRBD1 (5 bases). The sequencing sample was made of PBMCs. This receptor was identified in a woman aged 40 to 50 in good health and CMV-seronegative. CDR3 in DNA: TGTGCCAGCAGCTCCATCGGGCAGGGCTACTACGAGCAATACTTC. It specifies CASSSIGQGYYEQYF.